The sequence of this T cell receptor (beta chain) was determined in a study of blood T cell repertoires in COVID-19. The overall study: Whether acute or convalescent, the COVID-19 samples came from the United States, Italy and Spain. T cells, B-cell-depleted T cells, or PBMCs supplied cDNA or gDNA.

Looked up from germline, CDR1 is SNHLY and CDR2 is FYNNEI. The trim removed 6 bases at V and 1 base at J, leaving 5 bases unmatched. The CDR3 spans 14 residues. TCRdb keeps only in-frame clones here, not all; method: immunoSEQ multiplex PCR. This sample has around 250,000 clones; roughly 85% occur once, and the top ten carry 5% to 6.5%. Input material: peripheral blood. The chain links TRBV2 to TRBJ2-7; TRBD1 aligns across 8 bases. This clonotype originated in a man in his fifties or sixties with active or convalescent COVID-19. The CDR3 is CASSPGQGSYEQYF. The CDR3 region has the DNA TGTGCCAGCAGCCCCGGACAGGGTTCCTACGAGCAGTACTTC.